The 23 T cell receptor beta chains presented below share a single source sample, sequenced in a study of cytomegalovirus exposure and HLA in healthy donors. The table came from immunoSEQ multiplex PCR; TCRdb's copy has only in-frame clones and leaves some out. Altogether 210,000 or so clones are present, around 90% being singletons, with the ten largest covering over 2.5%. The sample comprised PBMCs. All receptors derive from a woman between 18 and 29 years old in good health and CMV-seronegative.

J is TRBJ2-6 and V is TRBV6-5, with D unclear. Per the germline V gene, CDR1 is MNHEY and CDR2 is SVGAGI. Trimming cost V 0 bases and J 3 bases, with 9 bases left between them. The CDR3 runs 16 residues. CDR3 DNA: TGTGCCAGCAGTTACTCGGGCATTCATGGGGCCAACGTCCTGACTTTC. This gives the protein CASSYSGIHGANVLTF.

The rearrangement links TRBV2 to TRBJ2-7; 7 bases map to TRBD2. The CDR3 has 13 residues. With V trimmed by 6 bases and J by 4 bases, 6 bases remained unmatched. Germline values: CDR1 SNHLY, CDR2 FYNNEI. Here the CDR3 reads CASSETSWYEQYF. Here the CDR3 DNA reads TGTGCCAGCAGCGAGACTAGCTGGTACGAGCAGTACTTC.

The CDR3 protein is CASRRGTGNTGELFF. CDR3 sequence (DNA): TGTGCCAGCAGGCGCGGGACGGGTAACACCGGGGAGCTGTTTTTT. J is TRBJ2-2 and V is TRBV5-4, with D perhaps matching TRBD2 (6 bases). Germline CDR1 reads SGHNT; CDR2 reads YYREEE (reference sequence). The CDR3 covers 15 residues. V was shortened by 5 bases and J by 2 bases, with 13 bases between the two germline ends.

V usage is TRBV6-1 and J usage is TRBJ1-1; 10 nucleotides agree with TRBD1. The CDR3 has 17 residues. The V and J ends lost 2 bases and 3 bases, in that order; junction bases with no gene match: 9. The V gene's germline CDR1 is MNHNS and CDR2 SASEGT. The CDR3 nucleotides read TGTGCCAGCAGTGAAAGAGGAGGGACAGGGGTTTACACTGAAGCTTTCTTT. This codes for CASSERGGTGVYTEAFF.

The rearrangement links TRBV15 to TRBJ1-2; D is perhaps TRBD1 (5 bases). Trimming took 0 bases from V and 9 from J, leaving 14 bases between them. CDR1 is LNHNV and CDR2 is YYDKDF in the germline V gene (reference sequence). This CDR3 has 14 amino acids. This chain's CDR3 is CATSRDREGLSYTF. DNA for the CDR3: TGTGCCACCAGCAGAGATAGGGAGGGACTCAGCTACACCTTC.

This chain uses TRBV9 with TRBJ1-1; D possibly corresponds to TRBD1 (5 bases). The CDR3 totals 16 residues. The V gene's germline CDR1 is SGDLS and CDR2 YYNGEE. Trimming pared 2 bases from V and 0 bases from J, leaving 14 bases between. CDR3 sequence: CASSVDPGLMNTEAFF. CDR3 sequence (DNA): TGTGCCAGCAGCGTTGACCCGGGACTGATGAACACTGAAGCTTTCTTT.

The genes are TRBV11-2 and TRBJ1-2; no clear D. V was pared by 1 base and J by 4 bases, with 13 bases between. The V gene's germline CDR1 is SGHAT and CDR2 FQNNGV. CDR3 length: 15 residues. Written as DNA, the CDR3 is TGTGCCAGCAGCTTAGTTACGGGAGCTACCTATGGCTACACCTTC. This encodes CASSLVTGATYGYTF.

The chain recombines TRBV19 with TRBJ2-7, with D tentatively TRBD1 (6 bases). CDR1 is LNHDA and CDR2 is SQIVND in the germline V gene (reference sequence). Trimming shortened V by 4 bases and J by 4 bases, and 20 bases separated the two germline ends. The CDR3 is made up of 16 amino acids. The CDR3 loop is CASSKRGRGSSYEQYF. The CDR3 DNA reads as TGTGCCAGTAGTAAACGGGGTAGGGGGTCGTCGTACGAGCAGTACTTC.

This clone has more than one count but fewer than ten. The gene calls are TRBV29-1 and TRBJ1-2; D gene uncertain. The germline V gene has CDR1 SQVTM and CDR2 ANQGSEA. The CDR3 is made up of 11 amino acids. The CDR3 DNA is TGCACCGTACAGACTAACTATGGCTACACCTTC. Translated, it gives CTVQTNYGYTF.

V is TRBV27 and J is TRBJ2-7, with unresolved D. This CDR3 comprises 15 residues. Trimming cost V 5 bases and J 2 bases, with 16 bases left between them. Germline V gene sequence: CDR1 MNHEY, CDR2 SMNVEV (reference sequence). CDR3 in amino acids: CASSIESGTTYEQYF. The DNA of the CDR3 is TGTGCCAGCAGTATCGAATCTGGCACCACCTACGAGCAGTACTTC.

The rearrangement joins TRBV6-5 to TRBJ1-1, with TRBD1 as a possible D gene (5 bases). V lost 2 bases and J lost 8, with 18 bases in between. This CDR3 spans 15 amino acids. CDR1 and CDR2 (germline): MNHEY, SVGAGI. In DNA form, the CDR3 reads TGTGCCAGCAGTTACCGGGCTTGGGGCTTGCTAGAAGCTTTCTTT. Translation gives CASSYRAWGLLEAFF.

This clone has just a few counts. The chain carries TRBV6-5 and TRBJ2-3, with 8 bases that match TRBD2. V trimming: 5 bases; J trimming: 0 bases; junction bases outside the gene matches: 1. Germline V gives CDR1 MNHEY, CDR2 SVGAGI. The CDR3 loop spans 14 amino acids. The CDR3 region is CASSSGSSTDTQYF. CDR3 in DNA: TGTGCCAGCAGTAGCGGGAGTAGCACAGATACGCAGTATTTT.

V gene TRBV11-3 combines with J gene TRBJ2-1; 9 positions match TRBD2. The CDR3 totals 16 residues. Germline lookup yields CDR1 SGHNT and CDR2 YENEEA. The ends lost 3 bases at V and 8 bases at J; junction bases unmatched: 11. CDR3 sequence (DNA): TGTGCCAGCAGCTTGGGGGTAGCGGGAGTGGGGGATGAGCAGTTCTTC. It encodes CASSLGVAGVGDEQFF. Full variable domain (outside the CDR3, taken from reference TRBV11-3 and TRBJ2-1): EAGVVQSPRYKIIEKKQPVAFWCNPISGHNTLYWYLQNLGQGPELLIRYENEEAVDDSQLPKDRFSAERLKGVDSTLKIQPAELGDSAVYLCASSLGVAGVGDEQFFGPGTRLTVL.

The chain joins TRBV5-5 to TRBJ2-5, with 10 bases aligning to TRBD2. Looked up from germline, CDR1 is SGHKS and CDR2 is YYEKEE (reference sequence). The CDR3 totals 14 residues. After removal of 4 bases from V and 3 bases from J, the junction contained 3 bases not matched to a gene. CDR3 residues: CASSDGLAEETQYF. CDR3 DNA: TGTGCCAGCAGCGACGGACTAGCGGAAGAGACCCAGTACTTC.

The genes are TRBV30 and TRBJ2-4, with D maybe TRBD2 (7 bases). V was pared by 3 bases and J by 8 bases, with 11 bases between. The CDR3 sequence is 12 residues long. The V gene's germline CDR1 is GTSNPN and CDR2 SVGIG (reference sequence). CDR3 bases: TGTGCCTGGAGCGGAGGGGGGGACATTCAGTACTTC. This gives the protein CAWSGGGDIQYF.

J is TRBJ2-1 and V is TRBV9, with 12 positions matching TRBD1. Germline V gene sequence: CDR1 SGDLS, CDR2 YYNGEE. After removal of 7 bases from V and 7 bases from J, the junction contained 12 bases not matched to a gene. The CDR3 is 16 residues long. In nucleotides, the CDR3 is TGTGCCAGCCGAGGGACAGGGGGCTTATATGGGAATGAGCAGTTCTTC. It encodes CASRGTGGLYGNEQFF.

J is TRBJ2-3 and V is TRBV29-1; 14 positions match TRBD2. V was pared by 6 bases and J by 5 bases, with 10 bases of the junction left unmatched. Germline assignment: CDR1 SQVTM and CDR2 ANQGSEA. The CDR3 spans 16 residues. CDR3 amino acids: CSVGLGLAGEGDTQYF. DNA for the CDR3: TGCAGCGTGGGGTTGGGACTAGCGGGAGAGGGAGATACGCAGTATTTT.

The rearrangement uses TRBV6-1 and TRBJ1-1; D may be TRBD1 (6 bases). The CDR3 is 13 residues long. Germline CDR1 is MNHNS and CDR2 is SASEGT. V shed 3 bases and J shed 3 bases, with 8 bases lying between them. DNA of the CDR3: TGTGCCAGCAGTGAGGGGGCGTACACTGAAGCTTTCTTT. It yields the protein CASSEGAYTEAFF.

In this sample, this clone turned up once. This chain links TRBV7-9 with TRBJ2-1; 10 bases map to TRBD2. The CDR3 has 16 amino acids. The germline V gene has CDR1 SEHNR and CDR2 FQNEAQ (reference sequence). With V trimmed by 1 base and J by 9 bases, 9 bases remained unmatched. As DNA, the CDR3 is TGTGCCAGCAGCTTAGAGGGACTAGCGAGCGGCCCTGAGCAGTTCTTC. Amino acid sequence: CASSLEGLASGPEQFF.

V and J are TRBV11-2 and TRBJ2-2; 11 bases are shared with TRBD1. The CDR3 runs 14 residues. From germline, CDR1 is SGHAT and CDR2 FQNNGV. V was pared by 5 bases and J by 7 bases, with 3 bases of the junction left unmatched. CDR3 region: CASSRTGGHGELFF. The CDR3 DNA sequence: TGTGCCAGCAGCCGGACAGGGGGCCACGGGGAGCTGTTTTTT.

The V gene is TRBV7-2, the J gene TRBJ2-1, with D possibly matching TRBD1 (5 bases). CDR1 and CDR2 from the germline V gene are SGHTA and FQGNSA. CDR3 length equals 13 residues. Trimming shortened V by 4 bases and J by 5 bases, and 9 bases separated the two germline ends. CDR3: CASSSQGDNEQFF. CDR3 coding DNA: TGTGCCAGCAGCTCCCAAGGGGACAATGAGCAGTTCTTC.

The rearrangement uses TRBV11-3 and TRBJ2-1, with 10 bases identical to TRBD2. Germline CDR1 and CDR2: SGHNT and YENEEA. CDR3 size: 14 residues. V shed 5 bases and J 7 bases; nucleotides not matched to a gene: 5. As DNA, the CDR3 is TGTGCCAGCAGCCTAGCGGGAGTAGAGAATGAGCAGTTCTTC. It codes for CASSLAGVENEQFF.

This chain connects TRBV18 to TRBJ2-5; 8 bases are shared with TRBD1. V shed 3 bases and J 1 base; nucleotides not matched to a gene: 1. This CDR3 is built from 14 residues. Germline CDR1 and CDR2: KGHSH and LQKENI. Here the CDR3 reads CASSPGQVQETQYF. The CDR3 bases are TGTGCCAGCTCACCGGGACAGGTCCAAGAGACCCAGTACTTC.